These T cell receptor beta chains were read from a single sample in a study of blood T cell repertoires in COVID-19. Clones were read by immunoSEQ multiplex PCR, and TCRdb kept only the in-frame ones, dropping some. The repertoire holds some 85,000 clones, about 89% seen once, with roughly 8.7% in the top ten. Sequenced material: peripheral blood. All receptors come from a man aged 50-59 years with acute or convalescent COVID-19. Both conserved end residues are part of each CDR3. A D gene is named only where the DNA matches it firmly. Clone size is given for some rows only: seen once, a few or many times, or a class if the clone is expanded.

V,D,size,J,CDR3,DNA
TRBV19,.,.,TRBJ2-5,CASSIEGRSTRETQYF,TGTGCCAGTAGTATAGAGGGGCGCTCAACACGAGAGACCCAGTACTTC
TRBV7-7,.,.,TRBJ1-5,CASSLHTRPRYSNQPQHF,TGTGCTAGCAGCTTACACACCCGACCCAGGTATAGCAATCAGCCCCAGCATTTT
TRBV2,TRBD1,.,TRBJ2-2,CASSGGQLPMNTGELFF,TGTGCCAGCAGTGGGGGACAGCTTCCCATGAACACCGGGGAGCTGTTTTTT
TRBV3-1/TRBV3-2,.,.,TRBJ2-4,CASSPELAKNIQYF,TGTGCCAGCAGCCCCGAGCTAGCCAAAAACATTCAGTACTTC
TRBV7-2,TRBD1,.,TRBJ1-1,CASSATGTGNTEAFF,TGTGCCAGCAGCGCCACCGGGACAGGGAACACTGAAGCTTTCTTT
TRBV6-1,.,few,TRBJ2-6,CASSERFSSGANVLTF,TGTGCCAGCAGTGAACGGTTTTCATCTGGGGCCAACGTCCTGACTTTC
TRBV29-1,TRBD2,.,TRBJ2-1,CSAPLPGGFSYNEQFF,TGCAGCGCGCCCCTTCCGGGGGGTTTCTCCTACAATGAGCAGTTCTTC
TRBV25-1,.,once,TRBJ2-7,CASTRGSSYEQYF,TGTGCCAGCACCCGGGGGAGCTCCTACGAGCAGTACTTC
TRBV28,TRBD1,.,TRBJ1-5,CASGQGSNQPQHF,TGTGCCAGCGGACAGGGTAGCAATCAGCCCCAGCATTTT
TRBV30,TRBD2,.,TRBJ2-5,CAWRPLSGTPQETQYF,TGTGCCTGGAGACCCCTTAGCGGGACCCCCCAAGAGACCCAGTACTTC
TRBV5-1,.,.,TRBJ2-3,CASSQTSLMSTDTQYF,TGCGCCAGCAGTCAGACTAGTCTAATGAGCACAGATACGCAGTATTTT
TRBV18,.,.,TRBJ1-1,CASSPRQLRPEAFF,TGTGCCAGCTCACCCCGACAGCTCCGACCTGAAGCTTTCTTT
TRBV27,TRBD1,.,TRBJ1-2,CASYRGADGYTF,TGTGCCAGTTACAGGGGAGCGGATGGCTACACCTTC
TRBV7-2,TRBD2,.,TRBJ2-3,CASSPRRGRADTQYF,TGTGCCAGCAGCCCCCGGAGAGGGAGGGCAGATACGCAGTATTTT
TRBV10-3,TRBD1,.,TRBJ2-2,CAIRRDRGSAGELFF,TGTGCCATCAGGAGGGACAGGGGCTCGGCCGGGGAGCTGTTTTTT
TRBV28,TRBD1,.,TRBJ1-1,CASSLLPGTGGGMNTEAFF,TGTGCCAGCAGTTTGTTGCCCGGGACAGGGGGAGGCATGAACACTGAAGCTTTCTTT
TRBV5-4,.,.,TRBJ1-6,CASSFRTASKRGSPLHF,TGTGCCAGCAGCTTCAGGACAGCCTCTAAAAGAGGTAGTCCCCTCCACTTT
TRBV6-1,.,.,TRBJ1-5,CASSDRVQQPQHF,TGTGCCAGCAGTGACAGGGTTCAGCAGCCCCAGCATTTT
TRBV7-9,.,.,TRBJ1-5,CASSLAQGMGNQPQHF,TGTGCCAGCAGCTTAGCGCAGGGGATGGGCAATCAGCCCCAGCATTTT
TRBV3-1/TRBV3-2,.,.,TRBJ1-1,CASSQGSTEAFF,TGTGCCAGCAGCCAAGGCAGCACTGAAGCTTTCTTT
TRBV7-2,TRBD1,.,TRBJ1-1,CASSWAAGQGNTEAFF,TGTGCCAGCAGCTGGGCGGCGGGACAGGGGAACACTGAAGCTTTCTTT
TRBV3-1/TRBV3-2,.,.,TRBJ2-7,CASSLAQDGAYEQYF,TGTGCCAGCAGCCTCGCCCAGGACGGGGCCTACGAGCAGTACTTC
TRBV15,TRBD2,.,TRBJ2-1,CATSRVATSGGYNEQFF,TGTGCCACCAGCAGAGTCGCAACTAGCGGGGGTTACAATGAGCAGTTCTTC
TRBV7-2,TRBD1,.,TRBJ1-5,CASGQGSNQPQHF,TGTGCCAGCGGACAGGGGAGCAATCAGCCCCAGCATTTT
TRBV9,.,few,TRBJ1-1,CASSVGAEAFF,TGTGCCAGCAGCGTAGGGGCAGAAGCTTTCTTT
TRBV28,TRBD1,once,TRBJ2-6,CASRVAGTGYTSGANVLTF,TGTGCCAGCAGAGTGGCCGGGACAGGGTATACGTCTGGGGCCAACGTCCTGACTTTC
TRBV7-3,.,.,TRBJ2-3,CASSSGARGGMSDTQYF,TGTGCCAGCAGCTCGGGGGCGAGAGGGGGCATGTCAGATACGCAGTATTTT
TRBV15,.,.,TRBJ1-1,CATSRAPKGDTEAFF,TGTGCCACCAGCAGAGCCCCAAAGGGGGACACTGAAGCTTTCTTT
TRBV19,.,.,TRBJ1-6,CASSIDSDNSPLHF,TGTGCCAGTAGTATAGATAGCGATAATTCACCCCTCCACTTT
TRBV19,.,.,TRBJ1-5,CASSMGLRQPQHF,TGTGCCAGTAGTATGGGACTTAGACAGCCCCAGCATTTT
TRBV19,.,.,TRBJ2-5,CASSIVGRYQETQYF,TGTGCCAGTAGTATAGTGGGGAGGTACCAAGAGACCCAGTACTTC
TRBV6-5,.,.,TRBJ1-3,CASSPMDSSGNTIYF,TGTGCCAGCAGTCCCATGGACAGCTCTGGAAACACCATATATTTT
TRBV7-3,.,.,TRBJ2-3,CASSSQGFGTDTQYF,TGTGCCAGCAGCTCCCAGGGATTTGGCACAGATACGCAGTATTTT
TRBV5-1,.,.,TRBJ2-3,CASSPGTGSTDTQYF,TGCGCCAGCAGCCCCGGAACAGGGAGCACAGATACGCAGTATTTT
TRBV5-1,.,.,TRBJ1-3,CASSSSPRGSGNTIYF,TGCGCCAGCAGCTCCTCACCGCGCGGCTCTGGAAACACCATATATTTT